This T cell receptor (beta chain) was profiled in a study of OX40 agonist ivuxolimab in advanced cancers. Broader study findings: Expanded clones were, on average, more numerous in CD8+ T cells than in CD4+. CD4+ and CD8+ blood T cells expanded clonally by week 6 at 0.1 to 3.0 mg/kg.

CDR3 size: 18 residues. CDR1 is SEHNR and CDR2 is FQNEAQ in the germline V gene (reference sequence). With V trimmed by 2 bases and J by 0 bases, 7 bases remained unmatched. As to this clone: Its antigen remains unknown.

Baseline was the first blood sampling point, followed by cycle 4 day 1 and cycle 7 day 1. The repertoire was sequenced with immunoSEQ multiplex PCR; TCRdb's copy has only in-frame clones and lacks some. The table includes approximately 90,000 clones, about 87% detected once. The receptor's source is an adult with an advanced solid tumor such as melanoma, head and neck, liver or kidney cancer. Sequences were derived from CD4+ or CD8+ T cells sorted from blood, sampled in a trial of the OX40 agonist ivuxolimab. The chain combines TRBV7-9 with TRBJ2-7; 13 bases map to TRBD2. The CDR3 spells CASSLYRTSGRSSYEQYF. The CDR3 nucleotides are TGTGCCAGCAGCTTATACCGGACTAGCGGGAGAAGCTCCTACGAGCAGTACTTC.